The rows below give T cell receptor beta chains drawn from one sample of a study of OX40 agonist ivuxolimab in advanced cancers. The assay was immunoSEQ multiplex PCR, and TCRdb's table has in-frame clones only and misses some. The sample has approximately 81,000 clones; more than 85% are singletons. This specimen consisted of CD4+ or CD8+ T cells sorted from blood, obtained in a trial of the OX40 agonist ivuxolimab. The receptors shown here come from an adult with an advanced solid tumor such as melanoma, head and neck, liver or kidney cancer. Each CDR3 is given with its conserved first and last residue. D genes are given only for firm matches. Rows give clone size only sometimes, using once, few, many, or a class for an expanded clone.

NA	15	TRBJ2-5	TRBV7-9	TRBD1	CASSLAQGQQETQYF	TGTGCCAGCAGCTTAGCACAGGGGCAACAAGAGACCCAGTACTTC
NA	14	TRBJ2-7	TRBV13	NA	CASSLVGASYEQYF	TGTGCCAGCAGCTTAGTTGGAGCTTCCTACGAGCAGTACTTC
NA	16	TRBJ2-3	TRBV5-4	NA	CASSLAQRVFTDTQYF	TGTGCCAGCAGCTTGGCCCAGCGGGTCTTCACAGATACGCAGTATTTT
NA	18	TRBJ2-2	TRBV9	TRBD2	CASSGYPGTSGRGGELFF	TGTGCCAGCAGCGGATACCCCGGGACTAGCGGGAGAGGCGGGGAGCTGTTTTTT
NA	13	TRBJ2-2	TRBV6-5	NA	CASTIGGAGELFF	TGTGCCAGCACCATAGGGGGGGCTGGGGAGCTGTTTTTT
NA	16	TRBJ1-1	TRBV2	NA	CASSGSRDKLNTEAFF	TGTGCCAGCAGCGGATCACGGGACAAGCTGAACACTGAAGCTTTCTTT
once	13	TRBJ2-1	TRBV29-1	NA	CSVGLAQFNEQFF	TGCAGCGTTGGGCTAGCGCAATTCAATGAGCAGTTCTTC
NA	13	TRBJ1-2	TRBV28	NA	CALKPQGPYGYTF	TGTGCCCTTAAACCCCAGGGACCCTATGGCTACACCTTC
once	16	TRBJ2-2	TRBV28	TRBD1	CASRPPGQGGSGELFF	TGTGCCAGCAGGCCTCCGGGACAGGGTGGTTCCGGGGAGCTGTTTTTT
once	12	TRBJ2-2	TRBV10-2	NA	CASKLGPGELFF	TGCGCCAGCAAGCTCGGGCCCGGGGAGCTGTTTTTT
NA	15	TRBJ2-1	TRBV7-2	NA	CASSLVTSSYNEQFF	TGTGCCAGCAGCTTAGTAACTAGCTCCTACAATGAGCAGTTCTTC
NA	14	TRBJ2-7	TRBV29-1	TRBD2	CSVVRLAESYEQYF	TGCAGCGTTGTCAGACTAGCGGAGTCCTACGAGCAGTACTTC
NA	13	TRBJ2-1	TRBV28	NA	CASSQGLNNEQFF	TGTGCCAGCAGCCAGGGACTGAACAATGAGCAGTTCTTC
NA	15	TRBJ2-7	TRBV7-2	NA	CASSLEAGRSYEQYF	TGTGCCAGCAGCTTAGAGGCGGGCAGGTCGTACGAGCAGTACTTC
NA	19	TRBJ2-7	TRBV2	TRBD2	CASSDLGQGPLADPYEQYF	TGTGCCAGCAGTGATTTGGGGCAGGGACCACTAGCGGACCCCTACGAGCAGTACTTC
NA	14	TRBJ2-7	TRBV15	TRBD1	CATSREQGAYEQYF	TGTGCCACCAGCAGAGAGCAGGGGGCGTACGAGCAGTACTTC
NA	16	TRBJ2-7	TRBV11-1	TRBD1	CASSSILDRGIDEQYF	TGTGCCAGCAGCTCTATCTTGGACAGGGGTATCGACGAGCAGTACTTC
NA	15	TRBJ1-1	TRBV7-9	TRBD1	CASSYWDRGNTEAFF	TGTGCCAGCAGCTACTGGGACAGGGGCAACACTGAAGCTTTCTTT
NA	13	TRBJ2-7	TRBV7-8	NA	CASSPDLWYEQYF	TGTGCCAGCAGCCCGGACCTATGGTACGAGCAGTACTTC
NA	16	TRBJ1-1	TRBV9	NA	CASSVAGGQVDTEAFF	TGTGCCAGCAGCGTAGCGGGGGGGCAGGTGGACACTGAAGCTTTCTTT
once	14	TRBJ2-1	TRBV4-3	NA	CASSPPSSYNEQFF	TGCGCCAGCAGCCCTCCTAGCTCATACAATGAGCAGTTCTTC
NA	14	TRBJ1-3	TRBV14	NA	CASSQAQGINTIYF	TGTGCCAGCAGCCAAGCGCAGGGTATAAACACCATATATTTT
NA	13	TRBJ2-5	TRBV7-6	TRBD2	CASSPGLAVAQYF	TGTGCCAGCAGCCCAGGACTAGCGGTGGCCCAGTACTTC
NA	18	TRBJ1-4	TRBV7-6	NA	CASSPFRPLVATNEKLFF	TGTGCCAGCAGCCCGTTTAGGCCCCTAGTTGCAACTAATGAAAAACTGTTTTTT
NA	15	TRBJ2-3	TRBV6-5	NA	CASSYSSAGTDTQYF	TGTGCCAGCAGTTACTCATCGGCGGGCACAGATACGCAGTATTTT
NA	17	TRBJ2-7	TRBV14	NA	CASSQKKGDRRRGEQYF	TGTGCCAGCAGCCAAAAAAAGGGCGACAGGAGGCGGGGCGAGCAGTACTTC
once	14	TRBJ1-4	TRBV28	TRBD1	CASSPLTGWEKLFF	TGTGCCAGCAGTCCTCTGACAGGGTGGGAAAAACTGTTTTTT
NA	15	TRBJ2-1	TRBV27	TRBD2	CASSTLTSGNNEQFF	TGTGCCAGCAGTACCCTGACTAGCGGAAACAATGAGCAGTTCTTC
NA	15	TRBJ2-7	TRBV9	TRBD2	CASSPTGLANHEQYF	TGTGCCAGCAGCCCAACGGGACTAGCGAACCACGAGCAGTACTTC
NA	18	TRBJ1-4	TRBV4-3	NA	CASSRLTYGEVTNEKLFF	TGCGCCAGCAGCCGCCTAACTTATGGTGAGGTGACTAATGAAAAACTGTTTTTT
once	16	TRBJ2-1	TRBV7-9	TRBD1	CASSLGWGTGGNEQFF	TGTGCCAGCAGCTTAGGATGGGGGACAGGGGGTAATGAGCAGTTCTTC
once	13	TRBJ1-1	TRBV28	NA	CASFNRVNTEAFF	TGTGCCAGCTTCAACAGAGTCAACACTGAAGCTTTCTTT
NA	14	TRBJ2-1	TRBV19	NA	CASSYPGSYNEQFF	TGTGCCAGTAGTTATCCGGGTTCCTACAATGAGCAGTTCTTC